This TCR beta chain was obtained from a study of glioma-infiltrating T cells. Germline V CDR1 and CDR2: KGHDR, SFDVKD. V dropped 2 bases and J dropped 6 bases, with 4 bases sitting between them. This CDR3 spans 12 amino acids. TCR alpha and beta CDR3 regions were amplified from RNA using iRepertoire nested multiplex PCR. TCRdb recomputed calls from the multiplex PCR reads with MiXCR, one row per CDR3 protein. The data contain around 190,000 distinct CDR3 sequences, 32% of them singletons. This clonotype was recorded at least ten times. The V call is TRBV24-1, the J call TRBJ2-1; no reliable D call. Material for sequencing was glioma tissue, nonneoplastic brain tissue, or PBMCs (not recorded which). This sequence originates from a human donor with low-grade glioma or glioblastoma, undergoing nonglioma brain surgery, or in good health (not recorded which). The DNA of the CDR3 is TGTGCCACCAGTGATTCAATCAATGAGCAGTTCTTC. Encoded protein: CATSDSINEQFF.